This T cell receptor (beta chain) was observed in a study of T cell changes during pregnancy in multiple sclerosis. The assay was immunoSEQ multiplex PCR, and TCRdb's table has in-frame clones only and misses some. The sample shows roughly 59,000 clones, 93% of them seen only once. V was clipped by 4 bases and J by 3 bases, with 11 bases between them. The germline gives CDR1 SGDLS, CDR2 YYNGEE. The CDR3 extends over 14 amino acids. The sequence came from a female donor with multiple sclerosis, enrolled in a pregnancy study. Sample: CD4+ T cells from peripheral blood mononuclear cells, taken before pregnancy. The V gene is TRBV9, the J gene TRBJ2-1; D is unclear. The CDR3 region has the DNA TGTGCCAGCAGCCCTGATGCGATCTACAATGAGCAGTTCTTC. Protein: CASSPDAIYNEQFF. The full variable domain, with the rest looked up from reference TRBV9 and TRBJ2-1, is DSGVTQTPKHLITATGQRVTLRCSPRSGDLSVYWYQQSLDQGLQFLIQYYNGEERAKGNILERFSAQQFPDLHSELNLSSLELGDSALYFCASSPDAIYNEQFFGPGTRLTVL.